This TCR beta chain emerged from a study of blood T cell repertoires in COVID-19. The wider study: Donors in the United States, Italy and Spain gave samples during acute or convalescent COVID-19.

The table came from immunoSEQ multiplex PCR; TCRdb's copy has only in-frame clones and leaves some out. The profile covers 150,000 to 200,000 clones, with 60% to 85% appearing a single time and about 8.3% taken by the ten largest. This clonotype originated in a man in his sixties with acute or convalescent COVID-19. Specimen: peripheral blood.

CDR3 sequence (DNA): TGTGCCAGCAGTAAACAGGGTGGCCAAGAGACCCAGTACTTC. Encoded protein: CASSKQGGQETQYF. The chain couples TRBV6-5 to TRBJ2-5, with D possibly TRBD1 on 6 matching bases. This CDR3 is built from 14 residues. Germline values: CDR1 MNHEY, CDR2 SVGAGI. V was clipped by 5 bases and J by 1 base, with 11 bases between them.